Below, one T cell receptor (beta chain) is given with its context. Its antigen is still unknown. TCRdb called the RT-PCR reads again in MiXCR, with one record for every CDR3 protein. This table has about 780,000 distinct CDR3 sequences, less than 20% appearing once. The data derive from a study of response to subunit inactivated influenza vaccine. Study-wide points: T cells newly recruited by each seasonal influenza vaccination are few, the authors suggested.

The starting material was PBMCs from blood, obtained less than 6 days after vaccination. The receptor's source is a man aged 50-60 years who received an inactivated influenza vaccine.

Here the CDR3 DNA reads TGCAGCGTGAGGGGACAGACCCAAGAGACCCAGTACTTC. Its protein is CSVRGQTQETQYF. The V and J genes are TRBV29-1 and TRBJ2-5, with 7 bases fitting TRBD1. Germline loops: CDR1 SQVTM, CDR2 ANQGSEA. The CDR3 contains 13 residues. Trimming removed 6 bases from V and 1 base from J; junction bases left unmatched: 5.